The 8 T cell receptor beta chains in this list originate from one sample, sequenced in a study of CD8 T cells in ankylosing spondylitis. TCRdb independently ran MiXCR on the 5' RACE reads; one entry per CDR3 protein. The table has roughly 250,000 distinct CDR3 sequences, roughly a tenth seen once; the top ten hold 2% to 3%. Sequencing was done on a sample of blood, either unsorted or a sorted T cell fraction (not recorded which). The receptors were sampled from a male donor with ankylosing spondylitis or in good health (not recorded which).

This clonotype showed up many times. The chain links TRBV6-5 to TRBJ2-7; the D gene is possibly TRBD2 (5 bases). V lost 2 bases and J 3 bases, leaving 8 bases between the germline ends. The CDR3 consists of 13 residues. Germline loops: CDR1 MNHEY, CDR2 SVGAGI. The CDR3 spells CASSYGEGYEQYF. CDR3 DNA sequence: TGTGCCAGCAGTTACGGAGAGGGCTACGAGCAGTACTTC.

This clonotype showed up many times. The CDR3 DNA sequence: TGTGCCAGCAGGATTCCCGGGGGGCATGAGCAGTTCTTC. As protein: CASRIPGGHEQFF. The V and J genes are TRBV12-3 or TRBV12-4 and TRBJ2-1, with D possibly TRBD2 on 7 matching bases. The CDR3 is 13 residues long. Trimming pared 6 bases from V and 8 bases from J, leaving 14 bases between.

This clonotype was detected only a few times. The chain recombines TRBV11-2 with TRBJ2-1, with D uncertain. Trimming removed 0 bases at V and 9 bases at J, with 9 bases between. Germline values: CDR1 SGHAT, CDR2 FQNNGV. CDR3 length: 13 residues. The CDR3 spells CASSLEFGGEQFF. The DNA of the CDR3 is TGTGCCAGCAGCTTAGAATTTGGTGGTGAGCAGTTCTTC.

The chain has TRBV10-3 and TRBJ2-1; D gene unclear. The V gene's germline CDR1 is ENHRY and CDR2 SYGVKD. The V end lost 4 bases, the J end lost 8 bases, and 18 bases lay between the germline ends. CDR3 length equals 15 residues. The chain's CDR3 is CAISGSLNGSDEQFF. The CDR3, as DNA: TGTGCCATCAGTGGGAGTCTCAACGGGTCCGATGAGCAGTTCTTC.

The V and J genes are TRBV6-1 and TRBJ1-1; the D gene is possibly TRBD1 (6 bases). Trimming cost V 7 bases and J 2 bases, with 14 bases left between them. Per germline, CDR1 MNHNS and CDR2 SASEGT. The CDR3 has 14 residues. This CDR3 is CASTLSGGNTEAFF. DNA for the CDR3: TGTGCCAGCACCTTATCCGGGGGCAACACTGAAGCTTTCTTT.

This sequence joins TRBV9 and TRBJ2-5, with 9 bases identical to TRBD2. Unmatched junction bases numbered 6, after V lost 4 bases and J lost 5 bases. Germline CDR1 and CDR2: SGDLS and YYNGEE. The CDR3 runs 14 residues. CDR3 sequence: CASSLSGSGETQYF. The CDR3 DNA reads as TGTGCCAGCAGCCTTAGCGGGAGCGGGGAGACCCAGTACTTC.

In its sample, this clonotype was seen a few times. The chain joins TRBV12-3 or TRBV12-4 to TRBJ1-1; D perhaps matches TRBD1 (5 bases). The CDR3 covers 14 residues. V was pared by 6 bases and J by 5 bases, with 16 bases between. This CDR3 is CASSPSPGGTEAFF. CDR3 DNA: TGTGCCAGCAGCCCCTCTCCCGGGGGGACTGAAGCTTTCTTT.

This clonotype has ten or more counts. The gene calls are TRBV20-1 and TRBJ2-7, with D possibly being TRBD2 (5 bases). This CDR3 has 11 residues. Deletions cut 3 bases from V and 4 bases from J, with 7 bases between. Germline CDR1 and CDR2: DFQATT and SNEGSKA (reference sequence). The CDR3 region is CSASVAYEQYF. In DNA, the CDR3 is TGCAGTGCTAGTGTAGCGTACGAGCAGTACTTC.